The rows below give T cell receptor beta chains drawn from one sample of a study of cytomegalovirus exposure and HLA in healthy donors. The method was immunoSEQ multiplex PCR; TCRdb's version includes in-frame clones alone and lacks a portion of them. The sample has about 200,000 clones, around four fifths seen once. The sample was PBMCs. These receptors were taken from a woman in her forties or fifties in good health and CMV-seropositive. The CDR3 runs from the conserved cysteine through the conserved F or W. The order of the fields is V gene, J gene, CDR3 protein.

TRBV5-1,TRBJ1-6,CASSPGTAGLSLHF
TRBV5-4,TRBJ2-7,CASSPEEGRSYEQYF
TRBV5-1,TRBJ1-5,CASSLEGTANQPQHF
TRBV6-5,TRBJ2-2,CASSFWTGGGTGELFF
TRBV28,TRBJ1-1,CASSLGELGRGTFF
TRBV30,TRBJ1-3,CAWSGPRQSSGNTIYF
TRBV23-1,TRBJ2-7,CASSCSYEQYF
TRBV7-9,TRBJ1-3,CASSTRGRDRSSGNTIYF
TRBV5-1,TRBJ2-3,CASSLRGPTDTQYF
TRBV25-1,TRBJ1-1,CASSDERAEAFF
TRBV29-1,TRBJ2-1,CSVSPRAVGEQFF
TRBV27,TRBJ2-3,CASRSRRDTDTQYF
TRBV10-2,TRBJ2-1,CASSEQYAGNEQFF
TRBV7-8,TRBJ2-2,CASRPTPGTGGHGELFF
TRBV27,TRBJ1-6,CASSPAHLNSPLHF
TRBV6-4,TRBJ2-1,CASSESGSYNEQFF
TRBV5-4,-,CASSFRSSGAYEQYF
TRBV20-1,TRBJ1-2,CSGAGGYTF
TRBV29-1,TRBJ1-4,CSGQGIGEEKLFF
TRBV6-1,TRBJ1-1,CASSSGQMNTEAFF
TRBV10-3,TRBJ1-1,CAISDPTGEAFF